The 14 T cell receptor beta chains presented below share a single source sample, sequenced in a study of CD8+ T cells in alopecia areata. cDNA prepared by RNA extraction and subsequent reverse transcription served as the template for sequencing. Generated by immunoSEQ multiplex PCR, the TCRdb table keeps only in-frame clones and is missing some. The sample yields about 250,000 clones, 45% to 70% seen once. As to treatment: oral pan-JAK inhibitor, 5-10 mg twice daily. Sequenced here: CD4+ T cells sorted from blood, sampled around week 52, from a patient treated with tofacitinib. The source is a human donor with alopecia areata.

This chain joins TRBV6-5 and TRBJ2-7, with 8 bases fitting TRBD1. The CDR3 covers 15 residues. The germline gives CDR1 MNHEY, CDR2 SVGAGI. The V and J ends lost 6 bases and 4 bases, in that order; junction bases with no gene match: 11. In DNA, the CDR3 is TGTGCCAGCAGCCCCAGGGGGCGATGGGGATACGAGCAGTACTTC. Amino acids: CASSPRGRWGYEQYF.

To note about this clone: The same CDR3 also results from other DNA sequences found in this sample. The V and J genes are TRBV5-4 and TRBJ2-3; 10 bases are shared with TRBD2. The CDR3 is made up of 15 amino acids. Germline V gene data show CDR1 as SGHNT and CDR2 as YYREEE (reference sequence). V lost 1 base to trimming and J lost 1 base; unmatched junction nucleotides: 0. DNA of the CDR3: TGTGCCAGCAGCTTGACTAGCGGGGGCACAGATACGCAGTATTTT. It translates to CASSLTSGGTDTQYF.

The CDR3, as DNA: TGTGCCAGCAGTTCTCCCAGGGGTCGGGAGACCCAGTACTTC. This codes for CASSSPRGRETQYF. The chain carries TRBV11-2 and TRBJ2-5, with D possibly TRBD1 on 6 matching bases. Trimming stripped 6 bases from V and 5 bases from J, with 16 bases between. Germline V gene data show CDR1 as SGHAT and CDR2 as FQNNGV. This CDR3 spans 14 amino acids.

The chain uses TRBV30 and TRBJ1-6; D not resolved. The V gene lost 1 base and the J gene lost 8 bases, with 9 bases spanning the gap. CDR3 length: 13 amino acids. The germline CDR1 and CDR2 sequences are GTSNPN and SVGIG (reference sequence). CDR3 amino acids: CAWSAGWDSPLHF. Here the CDR3 DNA reads TGTGCCTGGAGTGCCGGGTGGGATTCACCCCTCCACTTT.

The chain has TRBV5-1 and TRBJ2-5; 8 bases are shared with TRBD1. This CDR3 comprises 17 residues. In germline, CDR1 is SGHRS, CDR2 YFSETQ. J was trimmed by 5 bases and V by 0 bases; bases with no gene match: 12. CDR3 DNA: TGCGCCAGCAGCTTGGCGGTAGCAGGGGGCGCCGAGGAGACCCAGTACTTC. It specifies CASSLAVAGGAEETQYF.

This sequence joins TRBV4-2 and TRBJ1-4; 7 positions agree with TRBD1. Germline V lookup: CDR1 LGHNA, CDR2 YNFKEQ. CDR3 length equals 17 residues. V lost 3 bases and J lost 0; bases outside the gene matches: 7. For the CDR3, the DNA is TGTGCCAGCAGCCAGGGTAACAGGGGCTCAACTAATGAAAAACTGTTTTTT. Translated, it gives CASSQGNRGSTNEKLFF.

V is TRBV2 and J is TRBJ1-2; D unresolved. Germline-derived CDR1 and CDR2 are SNHLY and FYNNEI. The V gene lost 0 bases and the J gene lost 4 bases, with 12 bases spanning the gap. The CDR3 totals 15 residues. CDR3 sequence (DNA): TGTGCCAGCAGTGAAGCGCTTACTCGCCTCTATGGCTACACCTTC. Amino acids: CASSEALTRLYGYTF.

Regarding this clone: Other DNA sequences in this specimen translate into the identical CDR3. The rearrangement links TRBV7-3 to TRBJ2-6; unclear D gene. Looked up from germline, CDR1 is SGHTA and CDR2 is FQGTGA. Trimming shortened V by 2 bases and J by 0 bases, and 5 bases separated the two germline ends. This CDR3 has 15 residues. The CDR3 spells CASSLVGSGANVLTF. DNA for the CDR3: TGTGCCAGCAGCTTAGTGGGCTCTGGGGCCAACGTCCTGACTTTC.

The chain employs TRBV15 and TRBJ1-2; D uncertain. Germline CDR1 and CDR2: LNHNV and YYDKDF (reference sequence). The CDR3 has 16 amino acids. V shed 4 bases and J shed 4 bases, with 19 bases lying between them. CDR3 protein: CATSTGGSAQSYGYTF. Written as DNA, the CDR3 is TGTGCCACCAGCACGGGAGGGTCAGCTCAGTCCTATGGCTACACCTTC.

This chain uses TRBV29-1 with TRBJ2-1, with a weak D call TRBD2 (6 bases). With 1 base removed from V and 3 bases from J, the gap between germline ends came to 13 bases. This CDR3 region has 15 residues. Germline CDR1 reads SQVTM; CDR2 reads ANQGSEA. CDR3 nucleotides: TGCAGCGTTGAAGGCGGGAACCAGAACTACAATGAGCAGTTCTTC. Translating it yields CSVEGGNQNYNEQFF.

This clone was observed a handful of times. This chain links TRBV7-9 with TRBJ2-7, with TRBD1 matching 7 bases. Trimming cost V 7 bases and J 2 bases; bases outside gene matches: 8. The CDR3 covers 14 residues. The germline gives CDR1 SEHNR, CDR2 FQNEAQ (reference sequence). This CDR3 reads CASNKAGGPYEQYF. The CDR3 nucleotides read TGTGCCAGCAACAAAGCAGGGGGTCCCTACGAGCAGTACTTC. The full variable domain, in which reference TRBV7-9 and TRBJ2-7 provide the parts outside the CDR3, is DTGVSQNPRHKITKRGQNVTFRCDPISEHNRLYWYRQTLGQGPEFLTYFQNEAQLEKSRLLSDRFSAERPKGSFSTLEIQRTEQGDSAMYLCASNKAGGPYEQYFGPGTRLTVT.

The chain links TRBV19 to TRBJ2-3; TRBD2 agrees at 10 bases. Germline lookup yields CDR1 LNHDA and CDR2 SQIVND (reference sequence). V shed 7 bases, J shed 5 bases, and the junction held 3 bases outside the gene matches. The CDR3 extends over 13 amino acids. Here the CDR3 DNA reads TGTGCCAGTACCTGGACTAGCGGAGATACGCAGTATTTT. This sequence encodes CASTWTSGDTQYF.

This clone has a handful of counts. The chain carries TRBV30 and TRBJ1-2; 7 bases fit TRBD1. The V gene's germline CDR1 is GTSNPN and CDR2 SVGIG (reference sequence). V trimming: 5 bases; J trimming: 4 bases; junction bases outside the gene matches: 4. CDR3 length equals 12 residues. In DNA, the CDR3 is TGTGCCTGGGCTGGGACAGTCTATGGCTACACCTTC. Encoded protein: CAWAGTVYGYTF.

This chain uses TRBV4-1 with TRBJ2-1; maybe TRBD1 (5 bases). V was clipped by 2 bases and J by 8 bases, with 10 bases between them. This CDR3 is 13 amino acids long. The V gene's germline CDR1 is MGHRA and CDR2 YSYEKL. CDR3: CASSQTTGHEQFF. The DNA of the CDR3 is TGCGCCAGCAGCCAAACCACAGGCCATGAGCAGTTCTTC.